This T cell receptor beta chain comes out of a study of blood T cell repertoires in COVID-19. At the level of the study: The analysed material was cDNA or gDNA that came from T cells, B-cell-depleted T cells, or PBMCs.

Enrollment of patients from Seattle took place during active infection, with longitudinal follow-up. The V end lost 1 base, the J end lost 5 bases, and 18 bases lay between the germline ends. CDR1 and CDR2 (germline): KGHSH, LQKENI. This CDR3 region has 17 residues. Source study methods: Estimation of nucleated cell counts was performed using reference gene primer amplification. Generated by immunoSEQ multiplex PCR, the TCRdb table keeps only in-frame clones and is missing some. V and J calls and clone size come straight from that table; D and trimming were deduced from the DNA. The sample comprises approximately 400,000 clones, about 91% of which are singletons, and 10% to 15% rests with the top ten.

V gene TRBV18 combines with J gene TRBJ1-3; D gene uncertain. Sequencing was done on a sample of peripheral blood. The sequence came from a woman aged 45 to 65 with COVID-19, enrolled during active disease. The CDR3 DNA is TGTGCCAGCTCACCACTGAGGGCTTCTGCAGCCCGAAACACCATATATTTT. Translation: CASSPLRASAARNTIYF.